A single sample is the source of the 20 T cell receptor beta chains below, sequenced in a study of response to subunit inactivated influenza vaccine. Via MiXCR, TCRdb re-called the RT-PCR reads, giving one row per CDR3 protein. The repertoire holds 600,000 to 850,000 distinct CDR3 sequences, 13% to 15% seen once, with 7.5% to 9% in the top ten. The sample consisted of PBMCs from blood, taken around two weeks before vaccination. The receptors originated from a middle-aged man who received an inactivated influenza vaccine.

This clonotype was seen a few times. The chain carries TRBV10-3 and TRBJ2-6, with D unresolved. The CDR3 is 15 amino acids. V was shortened by 2 bases and J by 2 bases, with 7 bases between the two germline ends. CDR1 ENHRY and CDR2 SYGVKD come from the germline V gene. The CDR3 here is CAISEAATGANVLTF. As DNA, the CDR3 is TGTGCCATCAGTGAGGCGGCGACTGGGGCCAACGTCCTGACTTTC.

This clonotype was observed many times. The chain carries TRBV29-1 and TRBJ2-3; tentatively, D is TRBD2 (5 bases). The CDR3 loop spans 14 amino acids. Germline V gene sequence: CDR1 SQVTM, CDR2 ANQGSEA. Trimming took 3 bases from V and 2 from J, leaving 12 bases between them. The CDR3 bases are TGCAGCGTTGAGAGGGAATGGCCCACAGATACGCAGTATTTT. Protein sequence: CSVEREWPTDTQYF.

This clonotype showed up many times. The chain couples TRBV27 to TRBJ1-1; D remains unclear. Germline V gives CDR1 MNHEY, CDR2 SMNVEV (reference sequence). The germline V and J ends were trimmed by 4 bases and 0 bases, with 18 bases remaining between them. The CDR3 totals 17 residues. The DNA for the CDR3 is TGTGCCAGCAGTTCCGGACCGGCAACCTTGCTGAACACTGAAGCTTTCTTT. Translated, it gives CASSSGPATLLNTEAFF.

There are a few counts of this clonotype. The V gene is TRBV7-2, the J gene TRBJ2-7; perhaps TRBD2 as D (6 bases). This CDR3 has 14 residues. Germline lookup yields CDR1 SGHTA and CDR2 FQGNSA. Trimming shortened V by 5 bases and J by 6 bases, and 17 bases separated the two germline ends. The CDR3 loop reads CASSPAGFLAEQYF. DNA for the CDR3: TGTGCCAGCAGCCCCGCGGGGTTTCTTGCCGAGCAGTACTTC. The complete variable domain, with remaining parts taken from reference TRBV7-2 and TRBJ2-7, reads GAGVSQSPSNKVTEKGKDVELRCDPISGHTALYWYRQSLGQGLEFLIYFQGNSAPDKSGLPSDRFSAERTGGSVSTLTIQRTQQEDSAVYLCASSPAGFLAEQYFGPGTRLTVT.

The chain couples TRBV9 to TRBJ1-3; 7 nucleotides agree with TRBD1. Germline CDR1 is SGDLS and CDR2 is YYNGEE. The junction had 9 bases not matched to a gene; V was cut back by 1 base and J by 2 bases. CDR3 length: 17 residues. The CDR3 loop reads CASSVFTGDSPGNTIYF. CDR3 coding DNA: TGTGCCAGCAGCGTATTTACAGGGGATTCACCTGGAAACACCATATATTTT.

The rearrangement uses TRBV11-2 and TRBJ1-1, with unresolved D. Germline V gene data show CDR1 as SGHAT and CDR2 as FQNNGV. The germline V and J ends were trimmed by 1 base and 1 base, with 10 bases remaining between them. CDR3 size: 15 residues. CDR3 region: CASSLGVYKNTEAFF. For the CDR3, the DNA is TGTGCCAGCAGCTTAGGGGTCTACAAGAACACTGAAGCTTTCTTT. Complete variable domain (other parts from reference TRBV11-2 and TRBJ1-1): EAGVAQSPRYKIIEKRQSVAFWCNPISGHATLYWYQQILGQGPKLLIQFQNNGVVDDSQLPKDRFSAERLKGVDSTLKIQPAKLEDSAVYLCASSLGVYKNTEAFFGQGTRLTVV.

The sample holds a few counts of this clonotype. The chain combines TRBV5-1 with TRBJ2-3, with 7 bases identical to TRBD1. CDR1 and CDR2 from the germline V gene are SGHRS and YFSETQ. J was trimmed by 5 bases and V by 4 bases; bases with no gene match: 7. The CDR3 is 14 amino acids. The CDR3 is CASSPGQSGDTQYF. CDR3 bases: TGCGCCAGCAGCCCGGGACAGTCCGGAGATACGCAGTATTTT. Combining the CDR3 with reference TRBV5-1 and TRBJ2-3 gives the whole variable domain KAGVTQTPRYLIKTRGQQVTLSCSPISGHRSVSWYQQTPGQGLQFLFEYFSETQRNKGNFPGRFSGRQFSNSRSEMNVSTLELGDSALYLCASSPGQSGDTQYFGPGTRLTVL.

Ten or more counts support this clonotype. V usage is TRBV5-1 and J usage is TRBJ2-1; D possibly matches TRBD1 or TRBD2 (5 bases each). V gave up 4 bases and J gave up 4 bases, with 12 bases separating them. The CDR3 totals 14 residues. Germline assignment: CDR1 SGHRS and CDR2 YFSETQ. The CDR3 nucleotides read TGCGCCAGCAGCCCTATGGGACCGTACAATGAGCAGTTCTTC. Translated: CASSPMGPYNEQFF. The variable domain in full, completed from reference TRBV5-1 and TRBJ2-1, reads KAGVTQTPRYLIKTRGQQVTLSCSPISGHRSVSWYQQTPGQGLQFLFEYFSETQRNKGNFPGRFSGRQFSNSRSEMNVSTLELGDSALYLCASSPMGPYNEQFFGPGTRLTVL.

The V call is TRBV6-5, the J call TRBJ2-7; 9 bases map to TRBD1. After removal of 2 bases from V and 0 bases from J, the junction contained 5 bases not matched to a gene. This CDR3 region has 16 residues. From germline, CDR1 is MNHEY and CDR2 SVGAGI. The CDR3 DNA reads TGTGCCAGCAGTTACGCCGGGACAGGGTCCTCCTACGAGCAGTACTTC. Translating it yields CASSYAGTGSSYEQYF.

Many counts were recorded for this clonotype. The chain uses TRBV6-1 and TRBJ2-4, with 8 bases identical to TRBD1. There are 16 residues in the CDR3. V dropped 1 base and J dropped 6; count of bases not matched to a gene: 8. Per germline, CDR1 MNHNS and CDR2 SASEGT. The CDR3 region is CASSEDIGTGLNIQYF. For the CDR3, the DNA is TGTGCCAGCAGTGAAGACATCGGGACAGGCCTAAACATTCAGTACTTC.

The table lists this clonotype with a few counts. The J gene is TRBJ2-7, the V gene TRBV15; a possible D gene is TRBD1 (6 bases). The CDR3 consists of 14 residues. The germline V gene encodes CDR1 LNHNV and CDR2 YYDKDF (reference sequence). V dropped 0 bases and J dropped 2 bases, with 8 bases sitting between them. The CDR3 sequence is CATSRERGTYEQYF. Written as DNA, the CDR3 is TGTGCCACCAGCAGAGAGAGGGGGACCTACGAGCAGTACTTC. Drawing the rest from reference TRBV15 and TRBJ2-7, the complete variable domain is DAMVIQNPRYQVTQFGKPVTLSCSQTLNHNVMYWYQQKSSQAPKLLFHYYDKDFNNEADTPDNFQSRRPNTSFCFLDIRSPGLGDTAMYLCATSRERGTYEQYFGPGTRLTVT.

The rearrangement joins TRBV5-1 to TRBJ1-2, with TRBD1 as a possible D gene (6 bases). This CDR3 region has 16 residues. The germline gives CDR1 SGHRS, CDR2 YFSETQ. Trimming cost V 0 bases and J 0 bases, with 12 bases left between them. In nucleotides, the CDR3 is TGCGCCAGCAGCTTGGTCGGCAGGGGTGCTAACTATGGCTACACCTTC. It specifies CASSLVGRGANYGYTF.

The chain recombines TRBV29-1 with TRBJ2-5; no definite D call. V was trimmed by 5 bases and J by 1 base, leaving 11 bases between them. The germline CDR1 and CDR2 sequences are SQVTM and ANQGSEA. The CDR3 is 13 residues long. CDR3 amino acids: CSVLETVQETQYF. In DNA, the CDR3 is TGCAGCGTTTTGGAGACTGTCCAAGAGACCCAGTACTTC. The full variable domain, completed using reference TRBV29-1 and TRBJ2-5, is SAVISQKPSRDICQRGTSLTIQCQVDSQVTMMFWYRQQPGQSLTLIATANQGSEATYESGFVIDKFPISRPNLTFSTLTVSNMSPEDSSIYLCSVLETVQETQYFGPGTRLLVL.

This clonotype came up a few times. The V gene is TRBV15, the J gene TRBJ2-3; possibly TRBD2 for D (5 bases). V dropped 1 base and J dropped 7 bases, with 12 bases sitting between them. The germline gives CDR1 LNHNV, CDR2 YYDKDF (reference sequence). This CDR3 contains 14 residues. The CDR3 sequence is CATSRAWEQNTQYF. CDR3 sequence (DNA): TGTGCCACCAGCAGAGCATGGGAGCAAAATACGCAGTATTTT.

This clonotype showed up just a few times. The rearrangement uses TRBV19 and TRBJ1-5; 8 nucleotides agree with TRBD1. V lost 7 bases, J lost 1 base, and 9 bases stayed unmatched. This CDR3 region has 16 residues. Germline V lookup: CDR1 LNHDA, CDR2 SQIVND (reference sequence). The CDR3 here is CASKSRGRGSNQPQHF. The CDR3 nucleotides read TGTGCCAGTAAATCCAGGGGGCGGGGAAGCAATCAGCCCCAGCATTTT.

This clonotype was counted at least ten times. This chain joins TRBV28 and TRBJ2-7; the match to TRBD1 covers 7 bases. J lost 1 base, V lost 5 bases, and 5 bases had no gene match. The CDR3 length is 14 residues. CDR1 is MDHEN, CDR2 SYDVKM, per germline. CDR3 in DNA: TGTGCCAGCAGTAGCCCGGGACAGTCCTACGAGCAGTACTTC. Protein product: CASSSPGQSYEQYF. The whole variable domain, remainder taken from reference TRBV28 and TRBJ2-7, is DVKVTQSSRYLVKRTGEKVFLECVQDMDHENMFWYRQDPGLGLRLIYFSYDVKMKEKGDIPEGYSVSREKKERFSLILESASTNQTSMYLCASSSPGQSYEQYFGPGTRLTVT.

V usage is TRBV29-1 and J usage is TRBJ1-2, with D possibly matching TRBD1 (5 bases). With 3 bases removed from V and 6 bases from J, the gap between germline ends came to 17 bases. CDR3 length equals 14 residues. Germline V CDR1 and CDR2: SQVTM, ANQGSEA. CDR3: CSVDGTGTEDGYTF. DNA of the CDR3: TGCAGCGTTGATGGGACCGGGACGGAAGATGGCTACACCTTC.

CDR3 sequence (DNA): TGCGCCAGCACCGGCGTTATTAGCGGGGGCGAGCAGTACTTC. Protein product: CASTGVISGGEQYF. The chain recombines TRBV10-2 with TRBJ2-7; 9 nucleotides line up with TRBD2. Trimming at V came to 7 bases and at J to 6 bases, leaving 10 bases not matched to a gene. The V gene's germline CDR1 is WSHSY and CDR2 SAAADI. The CDR3 runs 14 residues.

This clonotype has a handful of counts. This sequence joins TRBV5-1 and TRBJ2-1; 9 bases line up with TRBD1. Trimming took 4 bases from V and 15 from J; bases not matched to a gene: 14. This CDR3 has 14 amino acids. Germline V gives CDR1 SGHRS, CDR2 YFSETQ. For the CDR3, the DNA is TGCGCCAGCAGCCTGGACAGGGGAGGCTCGACGCGGTTCTTC. Residues: CASSLDRGGSTRFF. Using reference TRBV5-1 and TRBJ2-1 for the parts outside the CDR3, the full variable domain is KAGVTQTPRYLIKTRGQQVTLSCSPISGHRSVSWYQQTPGQGLQFLFEYFSETQRNKGNFPGRFSGRQFSNSRSEMNVSTLELGDSALYLCASSLDRGGSTRFFGPGTRLTVL.

This sequence joins TRBV4-3 and TRBJ2-7; 9 nucleotides agree with TRBD2. The germline gives CDR1 LGHNA, CDR2 YSLEER. J was trimmed by 2 bases and V by 0 bases; bases with no gene match: 14. The CDR3 length is 19 residues. CDR3 nucleotide sequence: TGCGCCAGCAGCCAAGACCCCAGCGGGGGGAGGGCGTATCCCTACGAGCAGTACTTC. This codes for CASSQDPSGGRAYPYEQYF.